A single sample is the source of the 15 T cell receptor beta chains below, sequenced in a study of CD39 and CD103 CD8 tumor-infiltrating T cells. Using immunoSEQ multiplex PCR, the repertoire was profiled, and TCRdb retains in-frame clones only, with some absent. The table includes approximately 8,000 clones, around 69% detected once. The specimen was CD8+ T cells sorted from blood. Subset given: total memory CD8 T cells (CD45RA-CCR7+/-) from blood or uninvolved lymph node. The receptors derive from a human donor with head and neck squamous cell carcinoma.

This clone was counted between two and nine times. The chain combines TRBV5-1 with TRBJ2-3; perhaps TRBD2 as D (6 bases). The germline V gene has CDR1 SGHRS and CDR2 YFSETQ. V shed 4 bases and J shed 2 bases, with 17 bases lying between them. CDR3 length: 16 residues. CDR3 DNA: TGCGCCAGCAGCCCTGAACCGGGACTCATCACAGATACGCAGTATTTT. This codes for CASSPEPGLITDTQYF.

This chain joins TRBV11-2 and TRBJ2-1; 7 bases line up with TRBD2. Germline assignment: CDR1 SGHAT and CDR2 FQNNGV. The CDR3 extends over 15 amino acids. J gave up 5 bases and V 5 bases, and 9 bases lay outside the gene matches. This CDR3 is CASSQTSNPHNEQFF. Written as DNA, the CDR3 is TGTGCCAGCAGCCAGACTAGCAACCCACACAATGAGCAGTTCTTC.

The table lists this clone with a few counts. V is TRBV27 and J is TRBJ2-3; 9 nucleotides match TRBD2. The length of the CDR3 is 16 residues. V dropped 3 bases and J dropped 3; count of bases not matched to a gene: 7. CDR1 and CDR2 (germline): MNHEY, SMNVEV (reference sequence). The CDR3 sequence: CASSFFGLATTDTQYF. CDR3 coding DNA: TGTGCCAGCAGTTTCTTCGGACTAGCGACGACAGATACGCAGTATTTT.

In DNA, the CDR3 is TGTGCCAGCAGCCGACCAGGGGTGGTCCCCTACGAGCAGTACTTC. The encoded protein is CASSRPGVVPYEQYF. The J gene is TRBJ2-7, the V gene TRBV11-2, with a weak D call TRBD1 (6 bases). With 5 bases removed from V and 2 bases from J, the gap between germline ends came to 16 bases. Germline V gene lookup returns CDR1 SGHAT and CDR2 FQNNGV. The CDR3 covers 15 residues.

This chain connects TRBV10-3 to TRBJ2-7; tentatively, D is TRBD1 or TRBD2 (5 bases each). CDR3 size: 13 residues. Trimming took 2 bases from V and 4 from J, leaving 9 bases between them. CDR1 and CDR2 (germline): ENHRY, SYGVKD. CDR3 nucleotide sequence: TGTGCCATCAGTGAGGGGGGAAGATACGAGCAGTACTTC. This translates into CAISEGGRYEQYF.

This clone occurred a few times. This chain joins TRBV5-1 and TRBJ2-2; D is ambiguous. Trimming cost V 5 bases and J 1 base, with 9 bases left between them. Germline assignment: CDR1 SGHRS and CDR2 YFSETQ. The CDR3 length is 14 residues. CDR3 protein: CASRWEGNTGELFF. CDR3 nucleotide sequence: TGCGCCAGCAGGTGGGAAGGGAACACCGGGGAGCTGTTTTTT.

The rearrangement uses TRBV2 and TRBJ2-1; possibly TRBD2 for D (6 bases). Germline loops: CDR1 SNHLY, CDR2 FYNNEI. The CDR3 sequence is 14 residues long. The germline V and J ends were trimmed by 3 bases and 7 bases, with 13 bases remaining between them. The CDR3 protein is CASSDSPGGNEQFF. In DNA form, the CDR3 reads TGTGCCAGCAGTGATAGTCCTGGGGGGAATGAGCAGTTCTTC. Full variable domain (outside the CDR3, taken from reference TRBV2 and TRBJ2-1): EPEVTQTPSHQVTQMGQEVILRCVPISNHLYFYWYRQILGQKVEFLVSFYNNEISEKSEIFDDQFSVERPDGSNFTLKIRSTKLEDSAMYFCASSDSPGGNEQFFGPGTRLTVL.

The chain links TRBV19 to TRBJ2-5; possible D gene TRBD1, 5 bases. The J call is in doubt because the DNA end fits TRBJ2-7 better. Germline CDR1 and CDR2: LNHDA and SQIVND (reference sequence). The CDR3 is 15 amino acids. CDR3 sequence reads: CASSMWGGSSYEQYF. CDR3 DNA: TGTGCCAGTAGTATGTGGGGCGGCAGCTCCTACGAGCAGTACTTC.

There are a few counts of this clone. This sample includes further DNA sequences coding for the same CDR3. The V call is TRBV10-2, the J call TRBJ2-5; D might be TRBD1 (5 bases). Trimming removed 6 bases at V and 5 bases at J, with 13 bases between. Germline V gene lookup returns CDR1 WSHSY and CDR2 SAAADI. The CDR3 contains 13 residues. Here the CDR3 reads CASSTGARETQYF. The CDR3 nucleotides read TGCGCCAGCAGCACAGGCGCCCGGGAGACCCAGTACTTC.

The V and J genes are TRBV13 and TRBJ2-7, with D possibly matching TRBD1 (6 bases). The CDR3 is 14 amino acids. CDR1 and CDR2 (germline): PRHDT, FYEKMQ (reference sequence). The V gene lost 0 bases and the J gene lost 2 bases, with 8 bases spanning the gap. CDR3 DNA sequence: TGTGCCAGCAGCTTAGGGGCAGGGGCCTACGAGCAGTACTTC. Encoded protein: CASSLGAGAYEQYF.

The rearrangement joins TRBV15 to TRBJ2-2; 8 bases align to TRBD1. Germline V gene data show CDR1 as LNHNV and CDR2 as YYDKDF (reference sequence). V was clipped by 6 bases and J by 1 base; unmatched bases: 4. The CDR3 consists of 15 residues. CDR3 nucleotides: TGTGCCACCAGGAAAGGGACAGGGAACACCGGGGAGCTGTTTTTT. This gives the protein CATRKGTGNTGELFF.

The CDR3 sequence: CASSYLSGLNYGYTF. CDR3 bases: TGTGCCAGCAGTTACCTTTCCGGGCTTAACTATGGCTACACCTTC. This chain joins TRBV6-6 and TRBJ1-2; D remains ambiguous. V was trimmed by 2 bases and J by 1 base, leaving 11 bases between them. CDR1 and CDR2 (germline): MNHNY, SVGAGI (reference sequence). The CDR3 spans 15 residues.

The chain employs TRBV10-3 and TRBJ2-7; TRBD2 is a possible D gene (5 bases). Per germline, CDR1 ENHRY and CDR2 SYGVKD. V was pared by 0 bases and J by 5 bases, with 8 bases between. This CDR3 contains 13 residues. CDR3 in DNA: TGTGCCATCAGTGAGTCAGGACTCCACGAGCAGTACTTC. Translated, it gives CAISESGLHEQYF.

The chain is built from TRBV6-5 and TRBJ1-2; a possible D gene is TRBD1 (5 bases). CDR1 is MNHEY and CDR2 is SVGAGI in the germline V gene. V was shortened by 8 bases and J by 4 bases, with 20 bases between the two germline ends. The CDR3 consists of 15 residues. CDR3 nucleotide sequence: TGTGCCAGCGGACCAGGGTCCCTGGGCACCTATGGCTACACCTTC. Protein product: CASGPGSLGTYGYTF.

This rearrangement joins TRBV6-6 to TRBJ2-5; tentatively, D is TRBD2 (6 bases). The V end was cut by 7 bases, the J end by 5 bases, with 11 bases between. Germline V gives CDR1 MNHNY, CDR2 SVGAGI (reference sequence). The CDR3 has 12 amino acids. The DNA of the CDR3 is TGTGCCAGCAATGCAGGGAGGGAGACCCAGTACTTC. Its translation: CASNAGRETQYF.